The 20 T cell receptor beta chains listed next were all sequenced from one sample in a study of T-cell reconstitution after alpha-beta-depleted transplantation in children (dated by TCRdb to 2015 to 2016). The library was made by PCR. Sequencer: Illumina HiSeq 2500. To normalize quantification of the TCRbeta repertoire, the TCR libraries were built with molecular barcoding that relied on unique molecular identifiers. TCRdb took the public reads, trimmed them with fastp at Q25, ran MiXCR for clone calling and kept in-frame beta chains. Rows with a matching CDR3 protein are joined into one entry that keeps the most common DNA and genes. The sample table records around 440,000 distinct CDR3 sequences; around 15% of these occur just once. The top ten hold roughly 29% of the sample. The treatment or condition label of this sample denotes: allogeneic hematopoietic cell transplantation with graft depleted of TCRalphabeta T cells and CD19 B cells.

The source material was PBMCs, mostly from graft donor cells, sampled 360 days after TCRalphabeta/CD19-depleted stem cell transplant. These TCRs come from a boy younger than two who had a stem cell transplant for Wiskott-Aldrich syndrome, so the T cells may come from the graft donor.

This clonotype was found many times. CDR3 region: CASSQNWGLADEQFF. As DNA, the CDR3 is TGTGCCAGCAGCCAGAATTGGGGGCTAGCGGATGAGCAGTTCTTC. This rearrangement joins TRBV3-1 to TRBJ2-1, with D possibly being TRBD2 (7 bases). Germline CDR1 LGHDT, CDR2 YNNKEL (reference sequence). The CDR3 length is 15 residues. Trimming removed 3 bases at V and 8 bases at J, with 17 bases between.

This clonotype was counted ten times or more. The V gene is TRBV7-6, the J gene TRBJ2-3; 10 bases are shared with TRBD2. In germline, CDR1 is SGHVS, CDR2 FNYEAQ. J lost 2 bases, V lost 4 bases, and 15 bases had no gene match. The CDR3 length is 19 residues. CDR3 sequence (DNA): TGTGCCAGCAGCTCCGGGACTAGCGTCCCTACCCCCTACACAGATACGCAGTATTTT. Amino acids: CASSSGTSVPTPYTDTQYF.

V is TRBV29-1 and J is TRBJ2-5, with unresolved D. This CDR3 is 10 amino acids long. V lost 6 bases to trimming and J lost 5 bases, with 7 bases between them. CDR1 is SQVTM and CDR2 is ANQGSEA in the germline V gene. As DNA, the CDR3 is TGCAGCGTGGGGATGGAGACCCAGTACTTC. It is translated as CSVGMETQYF.

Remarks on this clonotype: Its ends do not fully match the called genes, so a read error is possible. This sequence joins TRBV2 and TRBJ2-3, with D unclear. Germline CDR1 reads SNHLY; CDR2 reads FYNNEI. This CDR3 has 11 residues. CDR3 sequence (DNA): TGTGCCAGCAGGGAAGGTCTTACGCAGTATTTT. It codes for CASREGLTQYF.

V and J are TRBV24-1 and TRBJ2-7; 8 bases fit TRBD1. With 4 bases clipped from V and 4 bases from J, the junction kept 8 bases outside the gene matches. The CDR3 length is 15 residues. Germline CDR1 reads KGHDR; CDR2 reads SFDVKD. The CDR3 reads CATSETGEGPYEQYF. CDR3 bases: TGTGCCACCAGTGAGACAGGGGAAGGCCCATACGAGCAGTACTTC.

The CDR3 protein is CASKAANYGYTF. The CDR3 nucleotides read TGTGCCAGCAAGGCCGCGAACTATGGCTACACCTTC. V is TRBV6-5 and J is TRBJ1-2; D is undetermined. Trimming removed 7 bases from V and 2 bases from J, with 8 bases in between. The CDR3 runs 12 residues. The V gene's germline CDR1 is MNHEY and CDR2 SVGAGI.

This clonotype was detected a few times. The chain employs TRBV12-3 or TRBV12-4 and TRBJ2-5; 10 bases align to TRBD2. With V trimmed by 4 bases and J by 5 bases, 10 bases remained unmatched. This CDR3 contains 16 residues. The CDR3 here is CASSSRSGRLVETQYF. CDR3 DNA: TGTGCCAGCAGTTCCCGTAGCGGGAGGTTAGTGGAGACCCAGTACTTC.

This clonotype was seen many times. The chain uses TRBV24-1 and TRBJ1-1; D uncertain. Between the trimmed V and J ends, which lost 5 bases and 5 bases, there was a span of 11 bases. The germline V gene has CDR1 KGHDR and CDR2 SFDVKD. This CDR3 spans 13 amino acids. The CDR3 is CATSGVGVTEAFF. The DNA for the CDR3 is TGTGCCACCAGTGGGGTCGGGGTTACTGAAGCTTTCTTT.

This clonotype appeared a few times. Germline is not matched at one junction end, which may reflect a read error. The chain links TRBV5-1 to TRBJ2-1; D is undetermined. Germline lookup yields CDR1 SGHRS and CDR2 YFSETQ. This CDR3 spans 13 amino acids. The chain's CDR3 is CASSLVRYDEQFF. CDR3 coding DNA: TGCGCCAGCAGCTTGGTACGCTACGATGAGCAGTTCTTC.

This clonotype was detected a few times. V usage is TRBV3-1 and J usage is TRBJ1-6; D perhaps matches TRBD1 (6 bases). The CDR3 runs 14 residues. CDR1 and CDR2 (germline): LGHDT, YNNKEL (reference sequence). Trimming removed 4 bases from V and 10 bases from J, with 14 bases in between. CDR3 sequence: CASSPAGGVSPLHF. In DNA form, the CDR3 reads TGTGCCAGCAGCCCCGCGGGGGGCGTCTCACCCCTCCACTTT. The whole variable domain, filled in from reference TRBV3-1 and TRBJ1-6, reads DTAVSQTPKYLVTQMGNDKSIKCEQNLGHDTMYWYKQDSKKFLKIMFSYNNKELIINETVPNRFSPKSPDKAHLNLHINSLELGDSAVYFCASSPAGGVSPLHFGNGTRLTVT.

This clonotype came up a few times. CDR3 DNA sequence: TGTGCCAGCAGGAGAGTAGGACAGTTCTATAATTCACCCCTCCACTTT. Translating it yields CASRRVGQFYNSPLHF. The chain couples TRBV7-8 to TRBJ1-6; maybe TRBD1 (6 bases). V lost 6 bases, J lost 3 bases, and 15 bases lay in between. CDR3 length equals 16 residues. The germline V gene has CDR1 SGHVS and CDR2 FQNEAQ.

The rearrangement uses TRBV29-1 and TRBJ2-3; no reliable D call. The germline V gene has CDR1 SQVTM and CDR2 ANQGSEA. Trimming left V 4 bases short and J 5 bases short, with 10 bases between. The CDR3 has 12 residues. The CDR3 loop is CSVGTRRDTQYF. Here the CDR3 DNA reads TGCAGCGTTGGAACAAGGAGAGATACGCAGTATTTT.

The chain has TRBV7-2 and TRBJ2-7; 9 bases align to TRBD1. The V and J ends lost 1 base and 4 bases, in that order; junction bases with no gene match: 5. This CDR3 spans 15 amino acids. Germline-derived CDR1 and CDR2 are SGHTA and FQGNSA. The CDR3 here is CASSLGGTGKYEQYF. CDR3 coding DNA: TGTGCCAGCAGCTTAGGAGGGACAGGGAAATACGAGCAGTACTTC.

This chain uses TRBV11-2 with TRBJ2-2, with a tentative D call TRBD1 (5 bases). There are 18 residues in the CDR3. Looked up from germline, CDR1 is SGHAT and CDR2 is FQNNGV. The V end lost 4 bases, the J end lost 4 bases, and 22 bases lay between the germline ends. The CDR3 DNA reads TGTGCCAGCAGCTCAGAAATGGGGCAGGGAATATTCACCGGGGAGCTGTTTTTT. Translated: CASSSEMGQGIFTGELFF.

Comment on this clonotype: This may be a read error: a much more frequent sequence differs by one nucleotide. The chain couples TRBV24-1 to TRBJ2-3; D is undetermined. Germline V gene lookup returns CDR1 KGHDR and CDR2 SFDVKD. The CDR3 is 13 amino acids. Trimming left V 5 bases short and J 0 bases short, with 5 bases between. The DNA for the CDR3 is TGTGCCACCAGTGTGGGGAGCACAGATACGCAGTATTTT. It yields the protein CATSVGSTDTQYF.

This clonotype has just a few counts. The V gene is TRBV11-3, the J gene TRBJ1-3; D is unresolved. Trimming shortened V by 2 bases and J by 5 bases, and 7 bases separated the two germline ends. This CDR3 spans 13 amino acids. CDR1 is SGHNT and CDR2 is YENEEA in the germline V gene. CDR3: CASSLTSRNTIYF. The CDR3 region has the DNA TGTGCCAGCAGCTTAACCTCCCGAAACACCATATATTTT.

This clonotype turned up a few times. CDR3 coding DNA: TGTGCCAGCAGTTTATCAGGGAATAATTCACCCCTCCACTTT. It is translated as CASSLSGNNSPLHF. This chain links TRBV12-3 or TRBV12-4 with TRBJ1-6; TRBD1 might be the D (5 bases). With 2 bases removed from V and 5 bases from J, the gap between germline ends came to 7 bases. This CDR3 spans 14 amino acids.

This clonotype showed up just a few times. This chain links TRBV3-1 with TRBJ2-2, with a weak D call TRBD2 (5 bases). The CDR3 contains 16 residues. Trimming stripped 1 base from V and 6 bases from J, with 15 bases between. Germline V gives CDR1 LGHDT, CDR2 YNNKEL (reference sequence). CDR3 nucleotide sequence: TGTGCCAGCAGCCAAGCCGGCGGACTCCAGCCCGGGGAGCTGTTTTTT. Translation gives CASSQAGGLQPGELFF.

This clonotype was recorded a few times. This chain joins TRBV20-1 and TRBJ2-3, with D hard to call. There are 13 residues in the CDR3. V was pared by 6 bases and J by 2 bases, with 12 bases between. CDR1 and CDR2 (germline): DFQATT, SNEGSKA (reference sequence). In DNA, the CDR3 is TGCAGTGCCACCGGGCCTCACACAGATACGCAGTATTTT. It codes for CSATGPHTDTQYF.

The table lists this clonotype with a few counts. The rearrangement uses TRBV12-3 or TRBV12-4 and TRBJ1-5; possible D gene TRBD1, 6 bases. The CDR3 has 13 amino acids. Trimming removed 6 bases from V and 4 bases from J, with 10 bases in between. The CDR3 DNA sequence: TGTGCCAGCAGATCAAGGGGGAATCAGCCCCAGCATTTT. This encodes CASRSRGNQPQHF.